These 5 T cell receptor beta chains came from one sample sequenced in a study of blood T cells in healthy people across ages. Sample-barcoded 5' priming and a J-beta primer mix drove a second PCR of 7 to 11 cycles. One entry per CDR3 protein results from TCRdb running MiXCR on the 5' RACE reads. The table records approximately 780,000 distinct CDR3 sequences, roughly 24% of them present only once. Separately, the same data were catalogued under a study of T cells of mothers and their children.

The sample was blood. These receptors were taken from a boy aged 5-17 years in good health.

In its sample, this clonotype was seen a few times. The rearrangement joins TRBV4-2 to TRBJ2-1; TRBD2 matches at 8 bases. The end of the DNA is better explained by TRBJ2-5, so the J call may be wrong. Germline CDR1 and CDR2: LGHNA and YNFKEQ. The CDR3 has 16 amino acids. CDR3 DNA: TGTGCCAGCAGCCCGAGCAGCGGGGGTTGGCAAGAGACCCAGTACTTC. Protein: CASSPSSGGWQETQYF.

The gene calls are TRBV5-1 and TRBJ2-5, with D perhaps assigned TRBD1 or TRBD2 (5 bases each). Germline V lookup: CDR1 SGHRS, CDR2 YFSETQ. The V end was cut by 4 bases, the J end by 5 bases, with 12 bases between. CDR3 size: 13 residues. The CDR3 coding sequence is TGCGCCAGCAGCACTTGGGACGTCGAGACCCAGTACTTC. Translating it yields CASSTWDVETQYF. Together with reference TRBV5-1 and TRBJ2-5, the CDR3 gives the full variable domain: KAGVTQTPRYLIKTRGQQVTLSCSPISGHRSVSWYQQTPGQGLQFLFEYFSETQRNKGNFPGRFSGRQFSNSRSEMNVSTLELGDSALYLCASSTWDVETQYFGPGTRLLVL.

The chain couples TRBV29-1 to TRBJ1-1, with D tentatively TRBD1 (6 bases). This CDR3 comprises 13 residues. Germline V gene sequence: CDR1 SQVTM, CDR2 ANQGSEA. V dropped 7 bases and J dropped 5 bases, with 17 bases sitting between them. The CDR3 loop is CSAQGGLRTEAFF. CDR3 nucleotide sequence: TGCAGCGCTCAAGGGGGGCTCAGGACTGAAGCTTTCTTT.

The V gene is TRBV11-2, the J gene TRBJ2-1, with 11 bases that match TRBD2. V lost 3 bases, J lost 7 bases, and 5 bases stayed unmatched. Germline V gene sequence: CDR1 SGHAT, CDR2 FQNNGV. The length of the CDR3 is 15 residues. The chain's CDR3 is CASSFRTSGLNEQFF. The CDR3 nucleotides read TGTGCCAGCAGCTTCCGGACTAGCGGGCTAAATGAGCAGTTCTTC.

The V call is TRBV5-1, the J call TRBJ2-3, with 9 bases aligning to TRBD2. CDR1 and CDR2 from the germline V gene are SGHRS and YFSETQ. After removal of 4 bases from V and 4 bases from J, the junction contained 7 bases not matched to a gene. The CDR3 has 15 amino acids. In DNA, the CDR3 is TGCGCCAGCAGCCATGGACTAGCGTCTTCAGATACGCAGTATTTT. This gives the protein CASSHGLASSDTQYF.